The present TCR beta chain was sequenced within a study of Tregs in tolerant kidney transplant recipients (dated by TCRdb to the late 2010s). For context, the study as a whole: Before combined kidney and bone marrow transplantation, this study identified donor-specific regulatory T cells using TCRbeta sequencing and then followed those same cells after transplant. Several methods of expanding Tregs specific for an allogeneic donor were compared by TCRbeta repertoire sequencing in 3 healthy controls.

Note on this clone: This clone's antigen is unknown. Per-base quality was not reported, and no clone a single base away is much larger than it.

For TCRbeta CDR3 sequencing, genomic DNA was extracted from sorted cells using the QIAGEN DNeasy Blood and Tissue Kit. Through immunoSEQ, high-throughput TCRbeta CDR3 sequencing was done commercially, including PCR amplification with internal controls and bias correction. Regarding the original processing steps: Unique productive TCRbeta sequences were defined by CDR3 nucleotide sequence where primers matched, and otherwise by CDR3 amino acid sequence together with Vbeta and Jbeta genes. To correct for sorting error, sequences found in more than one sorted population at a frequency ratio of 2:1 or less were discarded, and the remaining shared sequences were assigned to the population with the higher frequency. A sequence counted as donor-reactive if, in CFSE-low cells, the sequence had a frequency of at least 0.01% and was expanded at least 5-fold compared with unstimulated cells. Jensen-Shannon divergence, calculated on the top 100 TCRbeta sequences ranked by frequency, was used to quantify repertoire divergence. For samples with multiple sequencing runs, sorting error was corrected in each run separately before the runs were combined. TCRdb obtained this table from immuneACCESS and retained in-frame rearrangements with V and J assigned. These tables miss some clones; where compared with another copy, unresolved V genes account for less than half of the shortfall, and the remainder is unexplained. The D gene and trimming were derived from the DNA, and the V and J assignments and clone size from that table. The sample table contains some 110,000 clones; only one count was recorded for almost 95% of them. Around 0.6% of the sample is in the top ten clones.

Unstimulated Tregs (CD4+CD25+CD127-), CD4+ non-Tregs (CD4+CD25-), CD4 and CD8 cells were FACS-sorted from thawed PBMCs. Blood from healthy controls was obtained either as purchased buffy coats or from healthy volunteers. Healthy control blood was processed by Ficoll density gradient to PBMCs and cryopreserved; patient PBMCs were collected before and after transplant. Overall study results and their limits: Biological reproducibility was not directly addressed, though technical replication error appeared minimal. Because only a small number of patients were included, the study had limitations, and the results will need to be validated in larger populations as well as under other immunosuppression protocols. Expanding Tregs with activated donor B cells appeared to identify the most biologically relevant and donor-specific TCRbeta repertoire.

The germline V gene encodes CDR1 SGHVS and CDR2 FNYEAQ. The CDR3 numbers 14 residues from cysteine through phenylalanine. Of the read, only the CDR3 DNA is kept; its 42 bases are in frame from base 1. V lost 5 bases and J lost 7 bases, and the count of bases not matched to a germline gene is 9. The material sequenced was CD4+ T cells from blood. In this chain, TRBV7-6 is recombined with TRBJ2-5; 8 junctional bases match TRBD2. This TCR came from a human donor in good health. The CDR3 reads CASSPGGGSGTQYF. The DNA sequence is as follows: TGTGCCAGCAGCCCGGGGGGGGGCTCAGGGACCCAGTACTTC.